The next 30 T cell receptor beta chains were all read from a single sample in a study of OX40 agonist ivuxolimab in advanced cancers. Clones were sequenced by immunoSEQ multiplex PCR, and TCRdb holds only the in-frame ones, with some missing. The sample includes under 85,000 clones, less than 85% seen only once; the top ten take roughly 0.89%. Source: CD4+ or CD8+ T cells sorted from blood, taken in a trial of the OX40 agonist ivuxolimab. These receptors were collected from an adult with an advanced solid tumor such as melanoma, head and neck, liver or kidney cancer.

As regards this clone: Other DNA sequences within the sample encode an identical CDR3. V is TRBV30 and J is TRBJ2-5, with D possibly TRBD2 on 5 matching bases. V lost 0 bases, J lost 1 base, and 9 bases lay in between. Germline V gene data show CDR1 as GTSNPN and CDR2 as SVGIG (reference sequence). The CDR3 consists of 14 residues. The CDR3 DNA reads TGTGCCTGGAGTGTACGAGGGTTCCAAGAGACCCAGTACTTC. It codes for CAWSVRGFQETQYF.

This clone was seen a few times. The CDR3 DNA sequence: TGTGCCTCAGCAATCCTTCTAGCGGGGAGCTCCTACAATGAGCAGTTCTTC. Protein sequence: CASAILLAGSSYNEQFF. The chain has TRBV30 and TRBJ2-1; 9 nucleotides line up with TRBD2. The junction had 13 bases not matched to a gene; V was cut back by 7 bases and J by 0 bases. Looked up from germline, CDR1 is GTSNPN and CDR2 is SVGIG (reference sequence). CDR3 length: 17 residues.

The rearrangement joins TRBV6-6 to TRBJ2-6; no reliable D call. This CDR3 has 16 amino acids. Germline V gene lookup returns CDR1 MNHNY and CDR2 SVGAGI (reference sequence). V was clipped by 8 bases and J by 2 bases, with 16 bases between them. The CDR3 nucleotides are TGTGCCAGCGGAATCAGTGGGAATCCTGGGGCCAACGTCCTGACTTTC. Translated: CASGISGNPGANVLTF.

The chain is built from TRBV21-1 and TRBJ2-1; the DNA was not used to check the table's D call, TRBD1. TRBV21-1 is a pseudogene. The CDR3 extends over 15 amino acids. The CDR3 DNA sequence: TGTGCCAGCAGCAAAGCCCAGGGGGCGAGGAATGAGCAGTTCTTC. This codes for CASSKAQGARNEQFF.

This chain uses TRBV5-1 with TRBJ2-5; 7 bases map to TRBD2. Trimming at V came to 4 bases and at J to 5 bases, leaving 11 bases not matched to a gene. The CDR3 extends over 15 amino acids. CDR1 is SGHRS, CDR2 YFSETQ, per germline. This CDR3 is CASSPQAGAGETQYF. In DNA, the CDR3 is TGCGCCAGCAGCCCCCAGGCGGGAGCGGGGGAGACCCAGTACTTC.

The chain couples TRBV5-4 to TRBJ2-2; tentatively, D is TRBD2 (6 bases). The V and J ends lost 0 bases and 6 bases respectively, with 15 bases between them. Germline V gene lookup returns CDR1 SGHNT and CDR2 YYREEE (reference sequence). This CDR3 is built from 16 residues. CDR3 in amino acids: CASSLAPAGRAGELFF. The CDR3 DNA reads TGTGCCAGCAGCTTGGCCCCGGCGGGAAGAGCCGGGGAGCTGTTTTTT.

In this sample, this clone turned up a few times. The chain joins TRBV30 to TRBJ2-1; 10 bases map to TRBD1. Per the germline V gene, CDR1 is GTSNPN and CDR2 is SVGIG (reference sequence). This CDR3 spans 15 amino acids. V gave up 1 base and J gave up 3 bases; unmatched junction bases: 3. The DNA of the CDR3 is TGTGCCTGGAGTGGCCGGGACAGGGGCTACAATGAGCAGTTCTTC. Amino acid sequence: CAWSGRDRGYNEQFF.

The chain links TRBV7-8 to TRBJ2-1; 10 bases match TRBD1. Unmatched junction bases numbered 4, after V lost 4 bases and J lost 10 bases. Per the germline V gene, CDR1 is SGHVS and CDR2 is FQNEAQ. CDR3 length: 13 residues. CDR3 in amino acids: CASSSDRGREQFF. CDR3 nucleotides: TGTGCCAGCAGCTCCGACAGGGGGCGAGAGCAGTTCTTC. Full variable domain (missing parts from reference TRBV7-8 and TRBJ2-1): GAGVSQSPRYKVAKRGQDVALRCDPISGHVSLFWYQQALGQGPEFLTYFQNEAQLDKSGLPSDRFFAERPEGSVSTLKIQRTQQEDSAVYLCASSSDRGREQFFGPGTRLTVL.

The V gene is TRBV5-1, the J gene TRBJ2-5; TRBD2 agrees at 11 bases. CDR3 size: 16 residues. The germline gives CDR1 SGHRS, CDR2 YFSETQ. Trimming took 0 bases from V and 5 from J; bases not matched to a gene: 6. The CDR3 DNA reads as TGCGCCAGCAGCTTGGGGGTAGCGGGAGGGCCGGAGACCCAGTACTTC. This sequence encodes CASSLGVAGGPETQYF.

This clone is a singleton in its sample. The rearrangement uses TRBV12-5 and TRBJ1-2; D not resolved. Trimming shortened V by 6 bases and J by 0 bases, and 8 bases separated the two germline ends. This CDR3 is built from 13 residues. Germline values: CDR1 LGHNT, CDR2 FRNRAP. This CDR3 is CASGRTANYGYTF. DNA for the CDR3: TGTGCTAGTGGACGTACAGCTAACTATGGCTACACCTTC.

V is TRBV5-4 and J is TRBJ2-7; 7 nucleotides agree with TRBD1. CDR1 and CDR2 from the germline V gene are SGHNT and YYREEE (reference sequence). Germline trimming cut 4 bases from V and 1 base from J; bases unmatched to any gene: 5. There are 14 residues in the CDR3. CDR3 sequence (DNA): TGTGCCAGCAGCAAACGGGACAGTTCCTACGAGCAGTACTTC. This sequence encodes CASSKRDSSYEQYF.

The CDR3 protein is CASGLVQGQGTGELFF. CDR3 nucleotides: TGTGCTAGTGGTTTGGTACAGGGACAGGGAACCGGGGAGCTGTTTTTT. This chain joins TRBV12-5 and TRBJ2-2; 9 nucleotides align to TRBD1. Germline CDR1 is LGHNT and CDR2 is FRNRAP. The CDR3 is 16 residues long. The J segment lost 5 bases and the V segment lost 0 bases, leaving 4 bases of the junction unmatched.

The count of this clone is one. The chain combines TRBV29-1 with TRBJ1-4, with 7 bases that match TRBD1. CDR1 is SQVTM, CDR2 ANQGSEA, per germline. V dropped 6 bases and J dropped 7; count of bases not matched to a gene: 2. This CDR3 spans 11 amino acids. The CDR3 coding sequence is TGCAGCGTGGGACAGCCTGAAAAACTGTTTTTT. Translating gives CSVGQPEKLFF.

CDR3 amino acids: CASSRGSSGAYNEQFF. DNA for the CDR3: TGCGCCAGCAGCCGCGGTTCGAGCGGAGCCTACAATGAGCAGTTCTTC. This sequence joins TRBV5-1 and TRBJ2-1; tentative D call: TRBD2 (5 bases). Trimming cost V 4 bases and J 2 bases, with 16 bases left between them. Germline values: CDR1 SGHRS, CDR2 YFSETQ. The CDR3 is made up of 16 amino acids.

The chain is built from TRBV9 and TRBJ1-2; D unclear. Per germline, CDR1 SGDLS and CDR2 YYNGEE. This CDR3 region has 15 residues. V lost 0 bases and J 8 bases, leaving 17 bases between the germline ends. Here the CDR3 reads CASSVGLGQPSGYTF. CDR3 sequence (DNA): TGTGCCAGCAGCGTAGGGCTAGGGCAGCCCTCAGGCTACACCTTC.

This clone was detected only a few times. The chain carries TRBV2 and TRBJ2-3; D tentatively fits TRBD1 or TRBD2 (6 bases each). The germline V gene encodes CDR1 SNHLY and CDR2 FYNNEI. The CDR3 is 15 residues long. The V and J ends lost 3 bases and 8 bases respectively, with 18 bases between them. The CDR3 loop is CASSDGSGAFGTQYF. CDR3 sequence (DNA): TGTGCCAGCAGTGACGGGTCGGGGGCCTTCGGTACGCAGTATTTT.

This clone was seen once. This sample includes further DNA sequences coding for the same CDR3. The rearrangement links TRBV6-5 to TRBJ1-3; possibly TRBD1 for D (6 bases). This CDR3 spans 15 amino acids. Trimming took 2 bases from V and 0 from J, leaving 8 bases between them. Germline V gene sequence: CDR1 MNHEY, CDR2 SVGAGI. CDR3 sequence: CASSYGGSSGNTIYF. The CDR3 region has the DNA TGTGCCAGCAGTTACGGGGGCAGCTCTGGAAACACCATATATTTT.

This clone was observed a few times. The genes are TRBV21-1 and TRBJ1-5; whether TRBD1, the table's D call, matches the DNA was not checked. TRBV21-1 is recorded as a pseudogene. The CDR3 extends over 14 amino acids. CDR3 nucleotide sequence: TGTGCCAGCAAAACAAACAGGGAAAATCAGCCCCAGCATTTT. It yields the protein CASKTNRENQPQHF.

The chain joins TRBV7-9 to TRBJ1-1; tentative D call: TRBD1 (6 bases). Per germline, CDR1 SEHNR and CDR2 FQNEAQ (reference sequence). Trimming cost V 8 bases and J 6 bases, with 10 bases left between them. The CDR3 has 11 residues. The CDR3: CASSNRAEAFF. In DNA, the CDR3 is TGTGCCAGCTCCAACAGGGCTGAAGCTTTCTTT.

The gene calls are TRBV12-1 and TRBJ1-2; TRBD1, as called in the table, went unchecked against the DNA. TRBV12-1 is given as a pseudogene. CDR3 length: 14 amino acids. CDR3 DNA: TGTGCCAGCAGCTTTCGGCAGGGTAACTATGGCTACACCTTC. Amino acid sequence: CASSFRQGNYGYTF.

V gene TRBV6-1 combines with J gene TRBJ2-7, with 7 nucleotides matching TRBD1. Trimming took 7 bases from V and 3 from J; bases not matched to a gene: 6. The CDR3 contains 13 residues. Looked up from germline, CDR1 is MNHNS and CDR2 is SASEGT. The DNA for the CDR3 is TGTGCCAGCACCCGACAGGGCGGCTACGAGCAGTACTTC. Protein: CASTRQGGYEQYF.

J is TRBJ2-6 and V is TRBV27; D is unresolved. The V and J ends lost 7 bases and 0 bases respectively, with 7 bases between them. Germline values: CDR1 MNHEY, CDR2 SMNVEV (reference sequence). This CDR3 has 14 amino acids. The CDR3 sequence is CASTVSSGANVLTF. The CDR3 nucleotides read TGTGCCAGCACCGTTTCCTCTGGGGCCAACGTCCTGACTTTC.

The chain carries TRBV30 and TRBJ1-3; D uncertain. Germline CDR1 GTSNPN, CDR2 SVGIG (reference sequence). The V end lost 4 bases, the J end lost 0 bases, and 10 bases lay between the germline ends. The CDR3 extends over 14 amino acids. The CDR3 sequence: CAWNPGFSGNTIYF. The CDR3 DNA follows: TGTGCCTGGAACCCGGGTTTCTCTGGAAACACCATATATTTT.

The table lists this clone with a count of one. The genes are TRBV2 and TRBJ2-7; a possible D gene is TRBD2 (6 bases). V lost 6 bases and J 4 bases, leaving 10 bases between the germline ends. CDR1 and CDR2 from the germline V gene are SNHLY and FYNNEI. The CDR3 is 12 residues long. This chain's CDR3 is CASRREGYEQYF. The CDR3, as DNA: TGTGCCAGCAGGCGGGAAGGATACGAGCAGTACTTC.

This clone showed up just a few times. J is TRBJ1-6 and V is TRBV11-2, with D unresolved. Germline loops: CDR1 SGHAT, CDR2 FQNNGV. Trimming removed 3 bases at V and 9 bases at J, with 12 bases between. The CDR3 contains 14 residues. In nucleotides, the CDR3 is TGTGCCAGCAGCTTGGGGAACCGGGTTTCACCCCTCCACTTT. As protein: CASSLGNRVSPLHF.

The CDR3 DNA reads as TGTGCCAGCAGCCGGGACGGCTTCTCCTACGAGCAGTACTTC. It translates to CASSRDGFSYEQYF. The chain uses TRBV5-6 and TRBJ2-7; D is possibly TRBD1 or TRBD2 (5 bases each). Germline V lookup: CDR1 SGHDT, CDR2 YYEEEE. This CDR3 spans 14 amino acids. With 4 bases removed from V and 0 bases from J, the gap between germline ends came to 11 bases. Full variable domain (missing parts from reference TRBV5-6 and TRBJ2-7): DAGVTQSPTHLIKTRGQQVTLRCSPKSGHDTVSWYQQALGQGPQFIFQYYEEEERQRGNFPDRFSGHQFPNYSSELNVNALLLGDSALYLCASSRDGFSYEQYFGPGTRLTVT.

This clone has a handful of counts. This rearrangement joins TRBV7-9 to TRBJ2-3; D is undetermined. CDR1 and CDR2 from the germline V gene are SEHNR and FQNEAQ (reference sequence). There are 13 residues in the CDR3. The germline V and J ends were trimmed by 1 base and 0 bases, with 2 bases remaining between them. CDR3 region: CASSLGSTDTQYF. In nucleotides, the CDR3 is TGTGCCAGCAGCTTAGGGAGCACAGATACGCAGTATTTT.

On this clone itself: The conserved closing phenylalanine or tryptophan is absent in this CDR3, likely reflecting a read error. The DNA is omitted, as the CDR3 cannot be located on it reliably, and the CDR3 follows TCRdb's listing. The rearrangement links TRBV2 to TRBJ1-1. Per the germline V gene, CDR1 is SNHLY and CDR2 is FYNNEI. The CDR3 is 8 residues long, ends included. The CDR3 reads CARVRRRT.

V is TRBV6-4 and J is TRBJ2-3; the D gene is possibly TRBD2 (6 bases). CDR3 length: 17 amino acids. The germline V and J ends were trimmed by 1 base and 4 bases, with 18 bases remaining between them. Germline loops: CDR1 MRHNA, CDR2 SNTAGT. CDR3 region: CASSDFPFGGAPDTQYF. DNA of the CDR3: TGTGCCAGCAGTGACTTCCCTTTTGGCGGGGCCCCAGATACGCAGTATTTT.

V and J are TRBV5-8 and TRBJ2-7; D may be TRBD1 or TRBD2 (6 bases each). The germline gives CDR1 SGHTS, CDR2 YDEGEE. This CDR3 contains 14 residues. V lost 4 bases to trimming and J lost 2 bases, with 13 bases between them. The CDR3 loop is CASSLMGGAYEQYF. The CDR3 DNA reads as TGTGCCAGCAGCCTCATGGGGGGCGCCTACGAGCAGTACTTC. The full variable domain, its missing parts supplied by reference TRBV5-8 and TRBJ2-7, is EAGVTQSPTHLIKTRGQQATLRCSPISGHTSVYWYQQALGLGLQFLLWYDEGEERNRGNFPPRFSGRQFPNYSSELNVNALELEDSALYLCASSLMGGAYEQYFGPGTRLTVT.